This is a list of T cell receptor beta chains from one sample in a study of OX40 agonist ivuxolimab in advanced cancers. Method: immunoSEQ multiplex PCR; TCRdb's copy keeps in-frame clones and lacks some. The table records tens of thousands of clones, around 89% of them present only once. This sample comprised CD4+ or CD8+ T cells sorted from blood, obtained in a trial of the OX40 agonist ivuxolimab. The receptor set was obtained from an adult with an advanced solid tumor such as melanoma, head and neck, liver or kidney cancer. Each CDR3 is given with its conserved first and last residue. A D gene is named only where the DNA matches it firmly. Not all rows give a size; the values are once, few, many and, for expanded clones, a class.

v_call	clone_size	d_call	cdr3_length	j_call	cdr3_aa	cdr3_nt
TRBV5-5	-	-	13	TRBJ2-1	CASSPRDYNEQFF	TGTGCCAGCAGTCCCCGGGACTACAATGAGCAGTTCTTC
TRBV6-5	-	-	15	TRBJ1-3	CASSSVGGTGNTIYF	TGTGCCAGCAGCAGCGTTGGGGGAACCGGAAACACCATATATTTT
TRBV10-3	-	TRBD2	15	TRBJ2-2	CAISPPRAGAGELFF	TGTGCCATCAGTCCACCCCGAGCGGGGGCCGGGGAGCTGTTTTTT
TRBV5-1	-	TRBD1	13	TRBJ2-3	CASLGQGADTQYF	TGCGCCAGTTTAGGACAGGGGGCAGATACGCAGTATTTT
TRBV7-3	-	TRBD1	14	TRBJ1-2	CASSITGGDYGYTF	TGTGCCAGCAGCATAACAGGGGGGGACTATGGCTACACCTTC
TRBV11-3	-	TRBD1	16	TRBJ2-6	CASSLGQGVGANVLTF	TGTGCCAGCAGCTTAGGACAGGGCGTTGGGGCCAACGTCCTGACTTTC
TRBV6-5	-	-	12	TRBJ2-5	CASSYTPETQYF	TGTGCCAGCAGTTATACACCCGAGACCCAGTACTTC
TRBV5-1	-	-	15	TRBJ2-3	CASSQDTASTDTQYF	TGCGCCAGCAGCCAAGACACCGCTAGCACAGATACGCAGTATTTT
TRBV19	-	-	15	TRBJ1-1	CASSIARTVNTEAFF	TGTGCCAGTAGTATAGCCCGGACAGTGAACACTGAAGCTTTCTTT
TRBV18	-	-	16	TRBJ2-1	CASSPPASGGPNEQFF	TGTGCCAGCTCACCCCCGGCTAGTGGGGGGCCTAATGAGCAGTTCTTC
TRBV25-1	-	TRBD1	15	TRBJ1-1	CASSEVGQGNTEAFF	TGTGCCAGCAGTGAAGTCGGACAGGGGAACACTGAAGCTTTCTTT
TRBV11-3	-	-	18	TRBJ1-3	CASSEVAQIRVAGNTIYF	TGTGCCAGCAGCGAAGTGGCCCAGATCAGGGTGGCTGGAAACACCATATATTTT
TRBV11-2	-	-	13	TRBJ2-7	CASSRDRSYEQYF	TGTGCCAGCAGCCGGGACCGCTCCTACGAGCAGTACTTC
TRBV27	-	-	13	TRBJ2-7	CASSRGGATEQYF	TGTGCCAGCAGTCGTGGGGGGGCGACGGAGCAGTACTTC
TRBV9	-	-	17	TRBJ2-2	CASSVAQGMGPGRELFF	TGTGCCAGCAGCGTAGCCCAGGGAATGGGCCCTGGCCGGGAGCTGTTTTTT
TRBV5-1	-	-	15	TRBJ1-4	CASSPEGLGNEKLFF	TGCGCCAGCAGCCCCGAGGGCCTAGGCAATGAAAAACTGTTTTTT
TRBV5-5	few	-	13	TRBJ2-1	CASSLVWGVREFF	TGTGCCAGCAGCTTGGTTTGGGGGGTCCGCGAATTCTTC
TRBV4-1	-	TRBD1	17	TRBJ2-5	CASSQNTGTGGQETQYF	TGCGCCAGCAGCCAAAACACCGGGACAGGGGGCCAAGAGACCCAGTACTTC
TRBV7-9	-	-	13	TRBJ1-5	CASSLDDGVPQHF	TGTGCCAGCAGCTTAGATGACGGGGTGCCCCAGCATTTT
TRBV6-6	-	-	15	TRBJ1-5	CASSYGWGGSQPQHF	TGTGCCAGCAGTTACGGGTGGGGGGGGTCGCAGCCCCAGCATTTT
TRBV7-3	-	-	12	TRBJ2-3	CASSSSTDTQYF	TGTGCCAGCAGCTCAAGCACAGATACGCAGTATTTT
TRBV6-5	-	-	15	TRBJ1-4	CASRPSGGSNEKLFF	TGTGCCAGCAGGCCATCCGGGGGTTCAAATGAAAAACTGTTTTTT
TRBV9	few	-	16	TRBJ2-7	CASSVGGGAAGNEQYF	TGTGCCAGCAGCGTAGGTGGAGGGGCCGCCGGAAACGAGCAGTACTTC
TRBV5-6	-	-	14	TRBJ1-2	CASSLVGAAYGYTF	TGTGCCAGCAGCTTGGTAGGGGCCGCCTATGGCTACACCTTC
TRBV18	-	-	12	TRBJ2-1	CASSPPYNEQFF	TGTGCCAGCTCACCCCCATACAATGAGCAGTTCTTC
TRBV5-4	-	-	15	TRBJ2-1	CASSLVVGGPGEQFF	TGTGCCAGCAGCTTGGTTGTGGGGGGGCCGGGTGAGCAGTTCTTC
TRBV18	-	-	18	TRBJ2-6	CASSPFSFGGTGANVLTF	TGTGCCAGCTCACCATTTAGTTTTGGAGGAACCGGGGCCAACGTCCTGACTTTC
TRBV6-1	-	-	15	TRBJ1-5	CACSEARVSNQPQHF	TGTGCCTGCAGTGAAGCGAGGGTAAGCAATCAGCCCCAGCATTTT
TRBV18	-	TRBD1	16	TRBJ1-5	CASSEGTGGSNQPQHF	TGTGCCAGCTCAGAAGGGACAGGGGGGAGCAATCAGCCCCAGCATTTT
TRBV5-4	-	-	16	TRBJ1-4	CASSPTYSATNEKLFF	TGTGCCAGCAGCCCAACCTATTCCGCAACTAATGAAAAACTGTTTTTT
TRBV23-1	few	-	15	TRBJ2-2	CASSQWGGGTGELFF	TGCGCCAGCAGTCAATGGGGCGGCGGAACCGGGGAGCTGTTTTTT
TRBV7-9	-	TRBD1	16	TRBJ1-2	CASSPGGTQGTYGYTF	TGTGCCAGCAGCCCAGGAGGGACACAGGGGACCTATGGCTACACCTTC
TRBV5-1	-	-	16	TRBJ2-3	CASNQPQGTSADTQYF	TGCGCCAGCAACCAGCCGCAGGGGACAAGCGCAGATACGCAGTATTTT
TRBV18	once	-	15	TRBJ2-7	CASSLGGTLGYEQYF	TGTGCCAGCTCACTGGGCGGGACGTTGGGGTACGAGCAGTACTTC
TRBV13	-	-	16	TRBJ2-2	CASSLAGGTNTGELFF	TGTGCCAGCAGCTTAGCAGGCGGAACTAACACCGGGGAGCTGTTTTTT
TRBV7-6	-	-	12	TRBJ1-1	CASSLDGPEAFF	TGTGCCAGCAGCTTAGATGGGCCTGAAGCTTTCTTT
TRBV6-1	-	TRBD2	16	TRBJ2-7	CASSEAPGGGYYEQYF	TGTGCCAGCAGTGAAGCCCCGGGGGGGGGCTACTACGAGCAGTACTTC
TRBV7-2	-	-	13	TRBJ1-1	CASSFPQSGEAFF	TGTGCCAGCAGCTTCCCTCAATCAGGTGAAGCTTTCTTT
TRBV18	-	TRBD1	13	TRBJ2-5	CASSGTGKETQYF	TGTGCCAGCTCAGGGACAGGGAAAGAGACCCAGTACTTC
TRBV6-5	-	-	15	TRBJ1-1	CASSYYGALGTEAFF	TGTGCCAGCAGTTACTACGGGGCTTTGGGCACTGAAGCTTTCTTT
TRBV14	-	-	12	TRBJ2-3	CASSQGEIAQYF	TGTGCCAGCAGCCAAGGGGAGATCGCGCAGTATTTT
TRBV6-5	-	-	14	TRBJ1-1	CASSMDPMNTEAFF	TGTGCCAGCAGTATGGATCCCATGAACACTGAAGCTTTCTTT
TRBV18	-	-	16	TRBJ1-5	CASSLGTSGTNQPQHF	TGTGCCAGCTCACTCGGGACAAGTGGAACCAATCAGCCCCAGCATTTT
TRBV12-5	once	-	14	TRBJ2-1	CASGLEMEQNEQFF	TGTGCTAGTGGTTTGGAGATGGAGCAAAATGAGCAGTTCTTC
TRBV19	-	TRBD2	14	TRBJ2-5	CASSSFGGGETQYF	TGTGCCAGTAGTAGTTTCGGGGGGGGAGAGACCCAGTACTTC
TRBV7-6	-	-	13	TRBJ2-1	CASSSRLYNEQFF	TGTGCCAGCAGCTCCCGCCTCTACAATGAGCAGTTCTTC
TRBV6-1	-	-	13	TRBJ2-7	CASSPGGGWEQYF	TGTGCCAGCAGTCCAGGTGGGGGTTGGGAGCAGTACTTC
TRBV7-9	-	-	13	TRBJ2-5	CASSSGQSETQYF	TGTGCCAGCAGCTCCGGACAGTCAGAGACCCAGTACTTC